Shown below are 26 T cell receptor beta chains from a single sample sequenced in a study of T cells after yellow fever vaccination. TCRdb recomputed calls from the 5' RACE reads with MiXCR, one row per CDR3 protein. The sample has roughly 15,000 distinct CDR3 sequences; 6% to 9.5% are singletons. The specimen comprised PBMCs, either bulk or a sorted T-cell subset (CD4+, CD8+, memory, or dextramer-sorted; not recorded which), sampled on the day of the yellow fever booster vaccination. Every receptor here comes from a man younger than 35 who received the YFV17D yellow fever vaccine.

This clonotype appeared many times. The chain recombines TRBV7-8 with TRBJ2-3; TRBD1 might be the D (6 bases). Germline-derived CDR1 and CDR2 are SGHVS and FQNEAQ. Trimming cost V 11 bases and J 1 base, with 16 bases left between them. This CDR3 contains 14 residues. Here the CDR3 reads CAVRTARGTDTQYF. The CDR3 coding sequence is TGTGCCGTTCGGACAGCTCGAGGCACAGATACGCAGTATTTT.

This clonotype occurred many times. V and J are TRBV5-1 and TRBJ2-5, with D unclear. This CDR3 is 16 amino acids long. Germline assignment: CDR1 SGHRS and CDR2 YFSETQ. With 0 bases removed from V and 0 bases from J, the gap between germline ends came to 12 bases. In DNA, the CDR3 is TGCGCCAGCAGCTTGGAAGGCTTCCTGTACCAAGAGACCCAGTACTTC. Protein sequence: CASSLEGFLYQETQYF. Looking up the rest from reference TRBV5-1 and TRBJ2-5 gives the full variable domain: KAGVTQTPRYLIKTRGQQVTLSCSPISGHRSVSWYQQTPGQGLQFLFEYFSETQRNKGNFPGRFSGRQFSNSRSEMNVSTLELGDSALYLCASSLEGFLYQETQYFGPGTRLLVL.

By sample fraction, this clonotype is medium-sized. CDR3 amino acids: CASSQVTGRTDTQYF. CDR3 nucleotides: TGCGCCAGCAGCCAAGTTACAGGCCGCACAGATACGCAGTATTTT. The chain couples TRBV4-3 to TRBJ2-3, with a weak D call TRBD1 (5 bases). This CDR3 comprises 15 residues. The V gene lost 1 base and the J gene lost 1 base, with 9 bases spanning the gap. Germline CDR1 is LGHNA and CDR2 is YSLEER.

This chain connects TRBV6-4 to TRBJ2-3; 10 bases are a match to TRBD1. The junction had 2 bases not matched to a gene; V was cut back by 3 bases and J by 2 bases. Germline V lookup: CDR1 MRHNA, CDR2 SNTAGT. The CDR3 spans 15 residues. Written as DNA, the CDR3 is TGTGCCAGCAGTGAAGGGACAGGGGACACAGATACGCAGTATTTT. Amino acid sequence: CASSEGTGDTDTQYF.

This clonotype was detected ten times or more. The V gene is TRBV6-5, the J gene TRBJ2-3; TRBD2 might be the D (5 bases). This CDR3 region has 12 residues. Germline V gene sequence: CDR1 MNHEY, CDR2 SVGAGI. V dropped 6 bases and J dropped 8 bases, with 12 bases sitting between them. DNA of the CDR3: TGTGCCAGCAGGACGGGGTTCGGTACGCAGTATTTT. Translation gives CASRTGFGTQYF.

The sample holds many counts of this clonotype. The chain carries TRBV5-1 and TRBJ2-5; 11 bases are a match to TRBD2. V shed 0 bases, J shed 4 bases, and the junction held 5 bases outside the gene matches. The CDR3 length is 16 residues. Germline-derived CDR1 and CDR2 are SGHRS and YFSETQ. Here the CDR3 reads CASSLARLAGGETQYF. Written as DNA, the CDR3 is TGCGCCAGCAGCTTGGCCCGTCTAGCGGGGGGAGAGACCCAGTACTTC.

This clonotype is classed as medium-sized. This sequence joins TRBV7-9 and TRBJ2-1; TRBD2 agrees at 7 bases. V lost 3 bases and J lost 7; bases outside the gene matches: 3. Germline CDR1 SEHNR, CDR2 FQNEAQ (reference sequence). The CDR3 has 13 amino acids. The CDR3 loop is CASSLGGVNEQFF. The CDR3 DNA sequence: TGTGCCAGCAGCTTGGGGGGGGTTAATGAGCAGTTCTTC.

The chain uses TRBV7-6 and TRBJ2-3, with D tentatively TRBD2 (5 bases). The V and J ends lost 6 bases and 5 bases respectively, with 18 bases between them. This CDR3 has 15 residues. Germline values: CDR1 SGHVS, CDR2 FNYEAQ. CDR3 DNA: TGTGCCAGCAGTCCCACTAGGGCCTCAGGAGATACGCAGTATTTT. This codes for CASSPTRASGDTQYF.

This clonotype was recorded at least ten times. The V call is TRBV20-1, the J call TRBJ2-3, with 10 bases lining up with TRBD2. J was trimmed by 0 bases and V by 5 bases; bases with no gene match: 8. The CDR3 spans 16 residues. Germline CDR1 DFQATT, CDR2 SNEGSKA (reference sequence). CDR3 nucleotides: TGCAGTGCTGGACCTCTAGCGGGGGCTAGCACAGATACGCAGTATTTT. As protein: CSAGPLAGASTDTQYF.

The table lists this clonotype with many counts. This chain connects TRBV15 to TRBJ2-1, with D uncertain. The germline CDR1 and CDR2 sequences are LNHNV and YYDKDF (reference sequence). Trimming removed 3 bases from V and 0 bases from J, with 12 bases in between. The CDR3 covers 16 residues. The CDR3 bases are TGTGCCACCAGCAGGATACGTTCGAGCTCCTACAATGAGCAGTTCTTC. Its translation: CATSRIRSSSYNEQFF.

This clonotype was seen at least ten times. CDR3 in amino acids: CASSRQGSSGNTIYF. As DNA, the CDR3 is TGTGCCAGCAGTCGCCAGGGTAGCTCTGGAAACACCATATATTTT. J is TRBJ1-3 and V is TRBV6-5; TRBD1 is a possible D gene (5 bases). The CDR3 has 15 residues. Germline CDR1 MNHEY, CDR2 SVGAGI. The V and J ends lost 5 bases and 0 bases respectively, with 11 bases between them.

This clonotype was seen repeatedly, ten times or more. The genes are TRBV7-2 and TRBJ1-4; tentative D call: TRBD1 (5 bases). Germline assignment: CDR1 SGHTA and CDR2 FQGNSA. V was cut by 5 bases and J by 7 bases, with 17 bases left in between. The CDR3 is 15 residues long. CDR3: CASSPQVGSGEKLFF. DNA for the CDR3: TGTGCCAGCAGCCCACAGGTGGGAAGTGGTGAAAAACTGTTTTTT. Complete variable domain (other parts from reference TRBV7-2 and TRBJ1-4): GAGVSQSPSNKVTEKGKDVELRCDPISGHTALYWYRQSLGQGLEFLIYFQGNSAPDKSGLPSDRFSAERTGGSVSTLTIQRTQQEDSAVYLCASSPQVGSGEKLFFGSGTQLSVL.

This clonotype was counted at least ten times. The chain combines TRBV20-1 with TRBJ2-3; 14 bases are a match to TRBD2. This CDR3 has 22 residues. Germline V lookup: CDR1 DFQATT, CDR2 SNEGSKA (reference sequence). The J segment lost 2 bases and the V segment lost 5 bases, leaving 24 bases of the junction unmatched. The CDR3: CSAPQGWVPPGTSGGDTDTQYF. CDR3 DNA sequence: TGCAGTGCTCCCCAAGGATGGGTTCCCCCCGGGACTAGCGGGGGAGACACAGATACGCAGTATTTT.

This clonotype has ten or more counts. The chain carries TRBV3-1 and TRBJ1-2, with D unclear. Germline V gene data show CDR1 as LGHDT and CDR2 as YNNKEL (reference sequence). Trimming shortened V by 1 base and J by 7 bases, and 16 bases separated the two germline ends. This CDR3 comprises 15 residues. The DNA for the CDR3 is TGTGCCAGCAGCCAAGGCCCTGACGGAGGGTCTGGCTACACCTTC. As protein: CASSQGPDGGSGYTF.

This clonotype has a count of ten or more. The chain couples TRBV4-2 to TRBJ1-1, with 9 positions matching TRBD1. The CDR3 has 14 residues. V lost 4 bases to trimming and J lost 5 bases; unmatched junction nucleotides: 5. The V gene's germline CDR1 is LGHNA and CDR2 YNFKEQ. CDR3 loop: CASSPNRGQTEAFF. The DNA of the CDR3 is TGTGCCAGCAGCCCAAACAGGGGGCAGACTGAAGCTTTCTTT.

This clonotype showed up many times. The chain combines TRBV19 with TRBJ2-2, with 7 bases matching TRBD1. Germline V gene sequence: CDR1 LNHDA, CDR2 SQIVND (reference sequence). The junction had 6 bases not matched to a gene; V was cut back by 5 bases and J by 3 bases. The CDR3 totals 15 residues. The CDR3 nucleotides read TGTGCCAGTAGTCCCCGGACAGGCTACACCGGGGAGCTGTTTTTT. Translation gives CASSPRTGYTGELFF. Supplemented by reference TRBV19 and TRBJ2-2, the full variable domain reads DGGITQSPKYLFRKEGQNVTLSCEQNLNHDAMYWYRQDPGQGLRLIYYSQIVNDFQKGDIAEGYSVSREKKESFPLTVTSAQKNPTAFYLCASSPRTGYTGELFFGEGSRLTVL.

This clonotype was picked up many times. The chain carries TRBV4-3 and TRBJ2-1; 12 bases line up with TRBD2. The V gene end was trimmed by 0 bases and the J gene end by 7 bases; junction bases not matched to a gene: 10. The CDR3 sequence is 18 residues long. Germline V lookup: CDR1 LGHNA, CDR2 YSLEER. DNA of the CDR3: TGCGCCAGCAGCCAAGAAGCGCTAGCGGGGGGGCGAAAGAATGAGCAGTTCTTC. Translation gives CASSQEALAGGRKNEQFF.

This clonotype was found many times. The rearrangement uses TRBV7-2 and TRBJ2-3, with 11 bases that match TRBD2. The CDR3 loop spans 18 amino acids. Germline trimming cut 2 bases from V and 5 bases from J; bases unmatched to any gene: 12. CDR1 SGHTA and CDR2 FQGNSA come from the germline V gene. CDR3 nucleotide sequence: TGTGCCAGCAGCTTAAGTTGGGCTAGCGGGGGGAGGGGAGATACGCAGTATTTT. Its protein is CASSLSWASGGRGDTQYF.

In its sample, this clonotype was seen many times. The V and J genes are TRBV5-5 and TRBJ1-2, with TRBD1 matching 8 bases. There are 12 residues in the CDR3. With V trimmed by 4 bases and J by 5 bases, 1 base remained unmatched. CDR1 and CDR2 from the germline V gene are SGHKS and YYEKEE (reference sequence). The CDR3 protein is CASSGQGYGYTF. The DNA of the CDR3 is TGTGCCAGCAGCGGACAGGGATATGGCTACACCTTC. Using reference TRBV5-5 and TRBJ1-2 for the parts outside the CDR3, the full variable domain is DAGVTQSPTHLIKTRGQQVTLRCSPISGHKSVSWYQQVLGQGPQFIFQYYEKEERGRGNFPDRFSARQFPNYSSELNVNALLLGDSALYLCASSGQGYGYTFGSGTRLTVV.

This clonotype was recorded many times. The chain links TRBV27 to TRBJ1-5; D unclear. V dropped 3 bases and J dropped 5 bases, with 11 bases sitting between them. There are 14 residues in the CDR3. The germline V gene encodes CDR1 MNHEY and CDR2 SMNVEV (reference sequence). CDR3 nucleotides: TGTGCCAGCAGTTTTTACGGGAAAGATCAGCCCCAGCATTTT. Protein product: CASSFYGKDQPQHF.

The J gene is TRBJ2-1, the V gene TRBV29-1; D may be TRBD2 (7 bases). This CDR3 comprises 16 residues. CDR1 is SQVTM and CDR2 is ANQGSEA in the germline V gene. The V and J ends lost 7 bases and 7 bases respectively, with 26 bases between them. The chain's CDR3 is CSAGGGGPPSGNEQFF. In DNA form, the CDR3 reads TGCAGCGCCGGGGGAGGGGGACCCCCGTCGGGAAATGAGCAGTTCTTC.

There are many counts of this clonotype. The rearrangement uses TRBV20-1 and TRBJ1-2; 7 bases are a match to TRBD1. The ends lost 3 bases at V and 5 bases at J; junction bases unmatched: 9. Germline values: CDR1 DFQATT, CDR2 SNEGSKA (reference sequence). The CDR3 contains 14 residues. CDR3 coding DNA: TGCAGTGCTAGTCATGGCGTACAGGGGTATGGCTACACCTTC. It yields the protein CSASHGVQGYGYTF.

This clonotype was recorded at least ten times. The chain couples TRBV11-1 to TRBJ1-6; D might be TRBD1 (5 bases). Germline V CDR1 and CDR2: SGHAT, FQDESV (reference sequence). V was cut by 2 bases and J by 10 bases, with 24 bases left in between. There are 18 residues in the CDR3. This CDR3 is CASSLIGTANYPGSPLHF. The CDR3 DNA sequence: TGTGCCAGCAGCTTAATTGGGACGGCGAACTACCCTGGGTCACCCCTCCACTTT.

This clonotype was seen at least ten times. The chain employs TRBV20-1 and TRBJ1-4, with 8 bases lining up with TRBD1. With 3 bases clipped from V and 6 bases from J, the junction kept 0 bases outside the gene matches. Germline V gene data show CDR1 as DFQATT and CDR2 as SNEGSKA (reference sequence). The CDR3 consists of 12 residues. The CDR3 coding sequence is TGCAGTGCTAGGACAGGGGATGAAAAACTGTTTTTT. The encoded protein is CSARTGDEKLFF.

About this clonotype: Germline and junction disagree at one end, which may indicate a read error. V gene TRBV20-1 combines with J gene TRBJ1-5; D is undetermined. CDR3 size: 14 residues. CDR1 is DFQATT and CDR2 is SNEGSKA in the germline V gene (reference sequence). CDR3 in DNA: TGCAGTGGTACCGCCGTTGACGGAAATCAGCCACAGCATTTT. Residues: CSGTAVDGNQPQHF.

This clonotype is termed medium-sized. The CDR3 protein is CASSKSTVSNQPQHF. The DNA for the CDR3 is TGTGCCAGCAGTAAGAGTACGGTTAGCAATCAGCCCCAGCATTTT. The chain joins TRBV2 to TRBJ1-5, with D unclear. The V end was cut by 5 bases, the J end by 0 bases, with 11 bases between. There are 15 residues in the CDR3. Germline CDR1 and CDR2: SNHLY and FYNNEI.